Below are 17 T cell receptor beta chains sequenced from a single sample in a study of shared clonotypes between healthy human individuals. CD45RO negativity and positive selection for CCR7 defined naive CD8 cells, a population that excluded terminally differentiated effector memory CD45RA+ cells. Generated by immunoSEQ multiplex PCR, the TCRdb table keeps only in-frame clones and is missing some. Seen here are around 1.9 million clones, 90% to 95% observed once, and the top ten hold over 1.5%. The sequencing sample was made of naive CD8+ T cells from PBMCs. All receptors come from a man aged 18 to 30 in good health. Some clones in this sample may be carry-over from other donors' samples.

This clone was recorded once. This chain links TRBV9 with TRBJ2-1, with D tentatively TRBD1 (5 bases). This CDR3 spans 17 amino acids. Germline V gives CDR1 SGDLS, CDR2 YYNGEE. The germline V and J ends were trimmed by 4 bases and 4 bases, with 21 bases remaining between them. In DNA, the CDR3 is TGTGCCAGCAGCTCCCGAAAGACGGTAGACAGTTACAATGAGCAGTTCTTC. Protein sequence: CASSSRKTVDSYNEQFF.

The genes are TRBV4-1 and TRBJ2-5; TRBD2 is a possible D gene (6 bases). Gene TRBJ2-7 matches the end of the DNA better, so the J call may be wrong. The CDR3 is made up of 17 amino acids. Germline loops: CDR1 MGHRA, CDR2 YSYEKL. CDR3 DNA: TGCGCCAGCAGCCACTCCTATCTCCGGGGGAGCGGTTACGAGCAGTACTTC. Protein sequence: CASSHSYLRGSGYEQYF.

Comment on this clone: The germline gene is not matched at one end of the junction; a read error may be the cause. The chain carries TRBV6-6 and TRBJ1-4, with a weak D call TRBD1 (5 bases). The germline CDR1 and CDR2 sequences are MNHNY and SVGAGI (reference sequence). There are 11 residues in the CDR3. CDR3: CASLHSGALHF. CDR3 nucleotide sequence: TGTGCCAGCCTCCACTCCGGGGCCCTCCATTTT.

This clone appeared once. The chain employs TRBV5-6 and TRBJ1-2; 7 nucleotides agree with TRBD1. The CDR3 runs 13 residues. Germline V gene data show CDR1 as SGHDT and CDR2 as YYEEEE. The V segment lost 0 bases and the J segment 7 bases; nucleotides outside the gene matches: 3. The CDR3 here is CASSLEGARGYTF. CDR3 coding DNA: TGTGCCAGCAGCTTGGAGGGGGCCCGTGGCTACACCTTC.

This clone was counted a few times. The rearrangement joins TRBV6-5 to TRBJ1-1; tentative D call: TRBD1 (5 bases). Germline loops: CDR1 MNHEY, CDR2 SVGAGI. V was clipped by 6 bases and J by 7 bases, with 18 bases between them. The CDR3 runs to 14 residues. This CDR3 is CASRGNRLEGEAFF. CDR3 DNA: TGTGCCAGCAGGGGAAACAGGCTCGAGGGTGAAGCTTTCTTT.

This clone has a single count. V gene TRBV5-6 combines with J gene TRBJ2-3, with a tentative D call TRBD2 (5 bases). Germline CDR1 SGHDT, CDR2 YYEEEE. CDR3 size: 14 residues. The V and J ends lost 4 bases and 2 bases respectively, with 11 bases between them. The CDR3 region is CASSPDGNTDTQYF. Here the CDR3 DNA reads TGTGCCAGCAGCCCAGACGGGAACACAGATACGCAGTATTTT.

This clone showed up just once. The chain has TRBV28 and TRBJ2-7, with 12 bases identical to TRBD2. V shed 5 bases, J shed 9 bases, and the junction held 5 bases outside the gene matches. The CDR3 contains 13 residues. In germline, CDR1 is MDHEN, CDR2 SYDVKM. CDR3: CASSPLAGGRQYF. CDR3 in DNA: TGTGCCAGCAGTCCGCTAGCGGGGGGGCGGCAGTACTTC.

The V and J genes are TRBV2 and TRBJ2-5, with D tentatively TRBD2 (5 bases). Germline V CDR1 and CDR2: SNHLY, FYNNEI. V was cut by 3 bases and J by 5 bases, with 13 bases left in between. The CDR3 has 14 residues. The CDR3 DNA reads TGTGCCAGCAGTGATCCGAGGGATGGGGAGACCCAGTACTTC. Translation: CASSDPRDGETQYF.

CDR3 region: CASSLRSGTDSYEQYF. The CDR3 coding sequence is TGCGCCAGCTCTCTACGTTCAGGGACAGACTCCTACGAGCAGTACTTC. The chain joins TRBV4-1 to TRBJ2-7; 7 nucleotides line up with TRBD1. The germline V gene has CDR1 MGHRA and CDR2 YSYEKL. CDR3 length: 16 residues. Germline trimming cut 8 bases from V and 0 bases from J; bases unmatched to any gene: 13.

The chain links TRBV7-2 to TRBJ2-1; 8 bases align to TRBD2. Trimming removed 5 bases from V and 1 base from J; junction bases left unmatched: 13. Germline V CDR1 and CDR2: SGHTA, FQGNSA. The CDR3 is 18 residues long. CDR3 loop: CASSPGASGSASYNEQFF. The DNA for the CDR3 is TGTGCCAGCAGCCCAGGGGCTAGCGGGTCGGCTTCCTACAATGAGCAGTTCTTC.

This clone is a singleton in its sample. V gene TRBV6-4 combines with J gene TRBJ2-2, with a tentative D call TRBD2 (6 bases). Deletions cut 6 bases from V and 1 base from J, with 9 bases between. The CDR3 extends over 14 amino acids. The germline CDR1 and CDR2 sequences are MRHNA and SNTAGT. DNA of the CDR3: TGTGCCAGCAGCCAGCGGGTGAACACCGGGGAGCTGTTTTTT. Translation: CASSQRVNTGELFF.

This clone was seen more than once but under ten times. The rearrangement links TRBV10-2 to TRBJ1-1; D is uncertain. The CDR3 spans 15 residues. Germline lookup yields CDR1 WSHSY and CDR2 SAAADI. V dropped 2 bases and J dropped 6 bases, with 16 bases sitting between them. As DNA, the CDR3 is TGCGCCAGCAGTGAGGAGGTGCCCAGTATGGCTGAAGCTTTCTTT. Translating it yields CASSEEVPSMAEAFF.

The chain joins TRBV9 to TRBJ2-7, with TRBD2 matching 13 bases. Looked up from germline, CDR1 is SGDLS and CDR2 is YYNGEE. CDR3 length: 14 residues. V lost 4 bases to trimming and J lost 5 bases; unmatched junction nucleotides: 3. The DNA of the CDR3 is TGTGCCAGCAGCTTCGGGACTAGCGGGAACGAGCAGTACTTC. Translation: CASSFGTSGNEQYF.

The genes are TRBV9 and TRBJ2-5; TRBD1 is a possible D gene (6 bases). The CDR3 is 14 residues long. V gave up 2 bases and J gave up 2 bases, with 10 bases separating them. Germline CDR1 and CDR2: SGDLS and YYNGEE. The CDR3 here is CASSVEDSQETQYF. In nucleotides, the CDR3 is TGTGCCAGCAGCGTTGAGGACAGTCAAGAGACCCAGTACTTC.

V gene TRBV5-6 combines with J gene TRBJ2-7; 9 bases map to TRBD1. The length of the CDR3 is 13 residues. The germline V gene encodes CDR1 SGHDT and CDR2 YYEEEE. V shed 5 bases, J shed 7 bases, and the junction held 7 bases outside the gene matches. CDR3 region: CASRFGTGQEQYF. The CDR3 nucleotides are TGTGCCAGCAGATTCGGGACAGGGCAGGAGCAGTACTTC.

V is TRBV5-6 and J is TRBJ2-5, with 7 bases lining up with TRBD1. The end of the DNA fits TRBJ2-7 better, so the J call may be wrong. Germline-derived CDR1 and CDR2 are SGHDT and YYEEEE. The CDR3 spans 14 residues. CDR3 sequence: CASSWGQNSYEQYF. In nucleotides, the CDR3 is TGTGCCAGCAGCTGGGGACAGAACTCCTACGAGCAGTACTTC.

V gene TRBV27 combines with J gene TRBJ2-3; 10 bases map to TRBD1. The CDR3 has 18 residues. J was trimmed by 3 bases and V by 3 bases; bases with no gene match: 12. Germline lookup yields CDR1 MNHEY and CDR2 SMNVEV (reference sequence). CDR3 protein: CASSFEVTGTGETDTQYF. In nucleotides, the CDR3 is TGTGCCAGCAGTTTCGAAGTGACAGGGACAGGGGAAACAGATACGCAGTATTTT.